This TCR beta chain came from a study of blood T cells in healthy people across ages. Germline loops: CDR1 DFQATT, CDR2 SNEGSKA (reference sequence). V lost 3 bases and J 7 bases, leaving 12 bases between the germline ends. The CDR3 extends over 13 amino acids. Alongside a J-beta primer mix, a sample-barcoded 5' primer served in a second PCR lasting about 7 to 12 cycles. CDR3-containing paired-end reads numbering at least 3 million came from each sample. MiXCR, applied by TCRdb to the 5' RACE reads, yields one record per CDR3 protein. The sample carries about 640,000 distinct CDR3 sequences, 45% to 65% recorded once.

The chain couples TRBV20-1 to TRBJ1-4; D might be TRBD1 (6 bases). The sample comprised blood. The sequence was collected from a man in his sixties in good health. Here the CDR3 DNA reads TGCAGTGCTAGTTCGGGGGGCGGTGAAAAACTGTTTTTT. Translating gives CSASSGGGEKLFF.